One sample yielded the 28 T cell receptor beta chains listed below, sequenced in a study of T cells in Graves' hyperthyroidism and ophthalmopathy. Amplification targeted TCR beta CDR3 regions from RNA transcripts. The HTBI primer set served for first-round RT-PCR of the TCR CDR3. TCRdb analysed the multiplex PCR reads with MiXCR anew, one entry per CDR3 protein. This table holds more than 450,000 distinct CDR3 sequences, roughly 15% found once. Sequencing was done on a sample of blood. The source of these receptors is a woman in her 40s with Graves' hyperthyroidism.

The chain links TRBV10-2 to TRBJ2-3; 8 bases match TRBD1. The CDR3 extends over 13 amino acids. The J segment lost 1 base and the V segment lost 7 bases, leaving 1 base of the junction unmatched. Germline V gene lookup returns CDR1 WSHSY and CDR2 SAAADI. DNA of the CDR3: TGCGCCAGCAAACAGGGGGGCACAGATACGCAGTATTTT. It encodes CASKQGGTDTQYF.

In its sample, this clonotype was seen a few times. The chain links TRBV5-4 to TRBJ2-7; possibly TRBD2 for D (5 bases). The CDR3 has 14 amino acids. Trimming removed 4 bases from V and 4 bases from J, with 15 bases in between. The V gene's germline CDR1 is SGHNT and CDR2 YYREEE (reference sequence). The chain's CDR3 is CASSRQDFFYEQYF. In DNA, the CDR3 is TGTGCCAGCAGCCGCCAGGACTTCTTTTACGAGCAGTACTTC.

This clonotype was counted only a few times. The chain recombines TRBV20-1 with TRBJ1-3, with D hard to call. The CDR3 is 16 residues long. Germline lookup yields CDR1 DFQATT and CDR2 SNEGSKA (reference sequence). Trimming removed 2 bases from V and 0 bases from J, with 14 bases in between. The CDR3 DNA reads as TGCAGTGCTAGAAGGGCAGAATTATACTCTGGAAACACCATATATTTT. Translation: CSARRAELYSGNTIYF.

In this sample, this clonotype turned up a few times. The rearrangement links TRBV25-1 to TRBJ2-1; 9 nucleotides line up with TRBD2. In germline, CDR1 is MGHDK, CDR2 SYGVNS. The CDR3 is made up of 16 amino acids. After removal of 4 bases from V and 5 bases from J, the junction contained 9 bases not matched to a gene. The CDR3 loop reads CASSALLAGKHNEQFF. The CDR3 bases are TGTGCCAGCAGTGCCCTCCTAGCGGGGAAGCACAATGAGCAGTTCTTC.

The V and J genes are TRBV24-1 and TRBJ1-1, with unresolved D. Trimming took off 3 bases at V and 7 bases at J, with 8 bases between the two ends. CDR1 is KGHDR and CDR2 is SFDVKD in the germline V gene. The CDR3 is made up of 12 amino acids. CDR3 residues: CATSDGLFEAFF. The CDR3 DNA sequence: TGTGCCACCAGTGATGGACTGTTTGAAGCTTTCTTT.

This clonotype was seen at least ten times. This chain uses TRBV11-2 with TRBJ2-2; D perhaps matches TRBD2 (7 bases). The V and J ends lost 1 base and 0 bases respectively, with 15 bases between them. From germline, CDR1 is SGHAT and CDR2 FQNNGV. This CDR3 has 18 residues. The CDR3 here is CASSLVGRGAPNTGELFF. CDR3 nucleotide sequence: TGTGCCAGCAGCTTAGTGGGACGGGGGGCCCCGAACACCGGGGAGCTGTTTTTT.

Written as DNA, the CDR3 is TGTGCCAGCAGCCAGGGGTACCGGGACAGGGCAGGCGGCTACACCTTC. This gives the protein CASSQGYRDRAGGYTF. The rearrangement joins TRBV4-2 to TRBJ1-2; TRBD1 agrees at 9 bases. J gave up 8 bases and V 3 bases, and 13 bases lay outside the gene matches. CDR1 and CDR2 (germline): LGHNA, YNFKEQ. CDR3 length equals 16 residues.

This clonotype appeared many times. The rearrangement joins TRBV3-1 to TRBJ2-7, with 8 bases that match TRBD2. V lost 0 bases to trimming and J lost 7 bases; unmatched junction nucleotides: 8. The CDR3 consists of 15 residues. Germline assignment: CDR1 LGHDT and CDR2 YNNKEL (reference sequence). CDR3 in amino acids: CASSQDVGREGEQYF. In DNA, the CDR3 is TGTGCCAGCAGCCAAGATGTAGGACGGGAGGGGGAGCAGTACTTC.

V and J are TRBV20-1 and TRBJ2-7; no firm D call. This CDR3 contains 10 residues. Trimming removed 5 bases from V and 5 bases from J, with 7 bases in between. Germline lookup yields CDR1 DFQATT and CDR2 SNEGSKA (reference sequence). The CDR3, as DNA: TGCAGTGCTCAGGTGGACGAGCAGTACTTC. Translated, it gives CSAQVDEQYF.

The gene calls are TRBV15 and TRBJ2-3; the match to TRBD1 covers 10 bases. Germline trimming cut 0 bases from V and 4 bases from J; bases unmatched to any gene: 10. Germline V gene sequence: CDR1 LNHNV, CDR2 YYDKDF (reference sequence). This CDR3 is built from 18 residues. The CDR3 protein is CATSRDVSDRGSADTQYF. CDR3 in DNA: TGTGCCACCAGCAGAGATGTGTCGGACAGGGGGTCCGCAGATACGCAGTATTTT. The full variable domain, completed using reference TRBV15 and TRBJ2-3, is DAMVIQNPRYQVTQFGKPVTLSCSQTLNHNVMYWYQQKSSQAPKLLFHYYDKDFNNEADTPDNFQSRRPNTSFCFLDIRSPGLGDTAMYLCATSRDVSDRGSADTQYFGPGTRLTVL.

The CDR3 loop reads CSVGRTAGGNEKLFF. For the CDR3, the DNA is TGCAGCGTTGGACGGACGGCCGGGGGGAATGAAAAACTGTTTTTT. V is TRBV29-1 and J is TRBJ1-4; a weak D match, TRBD1 (5 bases). The V gene lost 4 bases and the J gene lost 5 bases, with 17 bases spanning the gap. This CDR3 contains 15 residues. Germline values: CDR1 SQVTM, CDR2 ANQGSEA.

In nucleotides, the CDR3 is TGTGCCAGCAGTGACCGGGACAGCCGCAATGAGCAGTTCTTC. This codes for CASSDRDSRNEQFF. The chain carries TRBV6-2 or TRBV6-3 and TRBJ2-1; 7 bases align to TRBD1. CDR3 length equals 14 residues. CDR1 is MNHEY and CDR2 is SVGEGT in the germline V gene. The trim removed 5 bases at V and 6 bases at J, leaving 7 bases unmatched.

The gene calls are TRBV2 and TRBJ2-1; the D gene is possibly TRBD2 (7 bases). V lost 6 bases, J lost 7 bases, and 16 bases lay in between. The CDR3 length is 14 residues. Germline V CDR1 and CDR2: SNHLY, FYNNEI. CDR3 region: CASRKRGGGNEQFF. In DNA form, the CDR3 reads TGTGCCAGCAGAAAGCGGGGAGGGGGTAATGAGCAGTTCTTC.

The V gene is TRBV4-2, the J gene TRBJ1-1; D perhaps matches TRBD1 (5 bases). CDR3 length: 16 amino acids. The V gene lost 0 bases and the J gene lost 3 bases, with 14 bases spanning the gap. The V gene's germline CDR1 is LGHNA and CDR2 YNFKEQ. The CDR3 sequence: CASSQDGTGADTEAFF. The CDR3 nucleotides are TGTGCCAGCAGCCAAGATGGAACAGGAGCGGACACTGAAGCTTTCTTT.

This clonotype was recorded many times. The CDR3 reads CASSDTSGRNTQYF. The CDR3 DNA follows: TGTGCCAGCAGTGATACTAGCGGGAGAAATACGCAGTATTTT. This sequence joins TRBV2 and TRBJ2-3, with 11 bases fitting TRBD2. The CDR3 is made up of 14 amino acids. V shed 3 bases and J 7 bases; nucleotides not matched to a gene: 3. Germline V lookup: CDR1 SNHLY, CDR2 FYNNEI. Full variable domain (remainder filled in from reference TRBV2 and TRBJ2-3): EPEVTQTPSHQVTQMGQEVILRCVPISNHLYFYWYRQILGQKVEFLVSFYNNEISEKSEIFDDQFSVERPDGSNFTLKIRSTKLEDSAMYFCASSDTSGRNTQYFGPGTRLTVL.

This clonotype came up a few times. This sequence joins TRBV29-1 and TRBJ2-7; D tentatively reads TRBD1 or TRBD2 (5 bases each). Germline lookup yields CDR1 SQVTM and CDR2 ANQGSEA. Trimming took off 5 bases at V and 3 bases at J, with 17 bases between the two ends. The CDR3 is 14 amino acids. The CDR3 nucleotides read TGCAGCGTTTCTTCCTGGGACGGTGACTACGAGCAGTACTTC. It is translated as CSVSSWDGDYEQYF.

In this sample, this clonotype turned up many times. V gene TRBV27 combines with J gene TRBJ1-1; weak D call: TRBD1 (5 bases). The CDR3 is made up of 15 amino acids. V lost 5 bases to trimming and J lost 0 bases, with 13 bases between them. Looked up from germline, CDR1 is MNHEY and CDR2 is SMNVEV (reference sequence). Here the CDR3 DNA reads TGTGCCAGCAGTCCTGGACAAATCTTGAACACTGAAGCTTTCTTT. Its protein product is CASSPGQILNTEAFF.

The chain links TRBV29-1 to TRBJ2-3; perhaps TRBD2 as D (6 bases). The V gene lost 3 bases and the J gene lost 0 bases, with 25 bases spanning the gap. The CDR3 covers 19 residues. Per germline, CDR1 SQVTM and CDR2 ANQGSEA. The CDR3 sequence is CSVDNGLANFLFSTDTQYF. In DNA, the CDR3 is TGCAGCGTTGATAACGGGCTAGCGAATTTTTTGTTTAGCACAGATACGCAGTATTTT.

This clonotype was seen ten or more times. V and J are TRBV15 and TRBJ2-5; 11 nucleotides align to TRBD1. V lost 1 base to trimming and J lost 3 bases; unmatched junction nucleotides: 4. CDR1 and CDR2 from the germline V gene are LNHNV and YYDKDF (reference sequence). The CDR3 extends over 16 amino acids. CDR3 amino acids: CATSRGRGQGEETQYF. The CDR3 DNA reads TGTGCCACCAGCAGAGGAAGGGGACAGGGGGAAGAGACCCAGTACTTC.

This sequence joins TRBV7-3 and TRBJ1-2, with 7 bases fitting TRBD1. The V gene end was trimmed by 0 bases and the J gene end by 8 bases; junction bases not matched to a gene: 6. The CDR3 has 14 amino acids. Germline-derived CDR1 and CDR2 are SGHTA and FQGTGA. This CDR3 is CASSLTGDRGGYTF. CDR3 nucleotide sequence: TGTGCCAGCAGCTTAACCGGGGACAGAGGGGGCTACACCTTC.

This clonotype was picked up many times. The V and J genes are TRBV11-2 and TRBJ2-5, with no clear D. Germline V gene data show CDR1 as SGHAT and CDR2 as FQNNGV. The CDR3 loop spans 15 amino acids. V was trimmed by 1 base and J by 0 bases, leaving 9 bases between them. The CDR3, as DNA: TGTGCCAGCAGCTTAGGGGTTTGGCACCAAGAGACCCAGTACTTC. Protein: CASSLGVWHQETQYF.

V gene TRBV6-1 combines with J gene TRBJ2-5; a weak D match, TRBD1 (6 bases). Between the trimmed V and J ends, which lost 6 bases and 3 bases, there was a span of 14 bases. Germline CDR1 MNHNS, CDR2 SASEGT. The length of the CDR3 is 14 residues. The CDR3 coding sequence is TGTGCCAGCAGGGACAGCCTTACAGAAGAGACCCAGTACTTC. Its translation is CASRDSLTEETQYF.

The chain employs TRBV19 and TRBJ2-1; 16 bases are shared with TRBD2. In germline, CDR1 is LNHDA, CDR2 SQIVND (reference sequence). The CDR3 extends over 19 amino acids. The junction had 15 bases not matched to a gene; V was cut back by 9 bases and J by 4 bases. The chain's CDR3 is CASLPGQGTSGRAYNEQFF. CDR3 DNA: TGTGCCAGCCTGCCGGGACAGGGGACTAGCGGGAGGGCTTACAATGAGCAGTTCTTC.

This clonotype was counted ten times or more. The DNA for the CDR3 is TGTGCCAGCAGTTCGAACAATCAGCCCCAGCATTTT. Translation: CASSSNNQPQHF. The chain recombines TRBV28 with TRBJ1-5; no reliable D call. Germline lookup yields CDR1 MDHEN and CDR2 SYDVKM. CDR3 length equals 12 residues. V lost 4 bases and J 3 bases, leaving 4 bases between the germline ends.

This clonotype was observed at least ten times. This rearrangement joins TRBV15 to TRBJ1-1; possibly TRBD1 for D (5 bases). V was clipped by 0 bases and J by 8 bases, with 13 bases between them. CDR1 and CDR2 from the germline V gene are LNHNV and YYDKDF (reference sequence). This CDR3 has 14 residues. The CDR3 DNA sequence: TGTGCCACCAGCAGAGAAGGTTGGACAAAGGAAGCTTTCTTT. This codes for CATSREGWTKEAFF.

Only a few counts were recorded for this clonotype. This sequence joins TRBV6-5 and TRBJ2-3; TRBD1 aligns across 8 bases. The germline gives CDR1 MNHEY, CDR2 SVGAGI. V trimming: 0 bases; J trimming: 0 bases; junction bases outside the gene matches: 5. The CDR3 covers 17 residues. DNA of the CDR3: TGTGCCAGCAGTTACTCGGGACAGGCCTCTAGCACAGATACGCAGTATTTT. This translates into CASSYSGQASSTDTQYF.

The chain uses TRBV18 and TRBJ2-7; a weak D match, TRBD2 (6 bases). Germline V gene data show CDR1 as KGHSH and CDR2 as LQKENI. Trimming pared 3 bases from V and 5 bases from J, leaving 14 bases between. The CDR3 consists of 14 residues. The DNA for the CDR3 is TGTGCCAGCTCACCCGGGACGTCGGGGGACGAGCAGTACTTC. Encoded protein: CASSPGTSGDEQYF.

The table lists this clonotype with many counts. The chain links TRBV11-2 to TRBJ2-2, with D perhaps being TRBD1 or TRBD2 (7 bases each). Trimming stripped 2 bases from V and 6 bases from J, with 19 bases between. The V gene's germline CDR1 is SGHAT and CDR2 FQNNGV. The CDR3 runs 17 residues. This chain's CDR3 is CASSLRATGREAGELFF. CDR3 DNA sequence: TGTGCCAGCAGCTTAAGGGCGACAGGGAGGGAGGCCGGGGAGCTGTTTTTT.